What follows are 20 T cell receptor beta chains derived from one specimen sequenced in a study of blood T cell repertoires in COVID-19. Repertoires were generated with immunoSEQ multiplex PCR, while TCRdb's copy carries only in-frame clones and drops some. The sample holds some 230,000 clones; roughly 80% are singletons and the top ten take 3% to 3.5%. The specimen sequenced was peripheral blood. These receptors were obtained from a woman between 25 and 40 years old who had recovered from COVID-19.

In its sample, this clone was seen a few times. CDR3 DNA: TGTGCCAGCAGGGACAGGAGCGGCTCTGGAAACACCATATATTTT. Translating it yields CASRDRSGSGNTIYF. The chain couples TRBV5-4 to TRBJ1-3, with 7 bases lining up with TRBD1. In germline, CDR1 is SGHNT, CDR2 YYREEE (reference sequence). The CDR3 sequence is 15 residues long. With V trimmed by 5 bases and J by 0 bases, 5 bases remained unmatched. The full variable domain, rest sourced from reference TRBV5-4 and TRBJ1-3, is ETGVTQSPTHLIKTRGQQVTLRCSSQSGHNTVSWYQQALGQGPQFIFQYYREEENGRGNFPPRFSGLQFPNYSSELNVNALELDDSALYLCASRDRSGSGNTIYFGEGSWLTVV.

The sample holds one count of this clone. V is TRBV24-1 and J is TRBJ2-3; 8 positions agree with TRBD2. The length of the CDR3 is 14 residues. The trim removed 4 bases at V and 3 bases at J, leaving 2 bases unmatched. Germline V lookup: CDR1 KGHDR, CDR2 SFDVKD. CDR3 sequence (DNA): TGTGCCACCAGTGACAGACTAGCGACAGATACGCAGTATTTT. Amino acid sequence: CATSDRLATDTQYF.

The chain recombines TRBV28 with TRBJ2-7; 8 positions match TRBD2. CDR3 length: 14 residues. V lost 3 bases to trimming and J lost 0 bases; unmatched junction nucleotides: 1. CDR1 and CDR2 (germline): MDHEN, SYDVKM. The CDR3 nucleotides are TGTGCCAGCAGTTTGAGCGGGAGCTCCTACGAGCAGTACTTC. Its translation is CASSLSGSSYEQYF.

This clone was detected only once. This chain joins TRBV10-2 and TRBJ2-3, with 10 bases identical to TRBD2. Trimming removed 5 bases from V and 2 bases from J; junction bases left unmatched: 10. Germline CDR1 WSHSY, CDR2 SAAADI. The CDR3 is made up of 17 amino acids. CDR3 bases: TGCGCCAGCAGTCCTTACATGACTAGCGGGCCCACAGATACGCAGTATTTT. Translation: CASSPYMTSGPTDTQYF.

The V gene is TRBV19, the J gene TRBJ2-3; tentative D call: TRBD2 (5 bases). Germline lookup yields CDR1 LNHDA and CDR2 SQIVND (reference sequence). The CDR3 extends over 14 amino acids. Trimming stripped 7 bases from V and 2 bases from J, with 13 bases between. CDR3 DNA sequence: TGTGCCAGTACCCCAGGACTGTTCACAGATACGCAGTATTTT. This translates into CASTPGLFTDTQYF. Together with reference TRBV19 and TRBJ2-3, the CDR3 gives the full variable domain: DGGITQSPKYLFRKEGQNVTLSCEQNLNHDAMYWYRQDPGQGLRLIYYSQIVNDFQKGDIAEGYSVSREKKESFPLTVTSAQKNPTAFYLCASTPGLFTDTQYFGPGTRLTVL.

CDR3 sequence (DNA): TGTGCCAGCAGTAAAGACAGTACCAATCAGCCCCAGCATTTT. Protein product: CASSKDSTNQPQHF. The rearrangement uses TRBV28 and TRBJ1-5; D is perhaps TRBD1 (5 bases). The CDR3 sequence is 14 residues long. In germline, CDR1 is MDHEN, CDR2 SYDVKM. Trimming removed 5 bases from V and 3 bases from J, with 11 bases in between.

This clone turned up a few times. V usage is TRBV7-2 and J usage is TRBJ2-1; TRBD2 matches 8 bases. Germline CDR1 SGHTA, CDR2 FQGNSA. This CDR3 spans 15 amino acids. V lost 3 bases and J lost 6; bases outside the gene matches: 7. The CDR3 here is CASSFGLASSNEQFF. Written as DNA, the CDR3 is TGTGCCAGCAGCTTTGGACTAGCATCCAGCAATGAGCAGTTCTTC.

This clone appeared a few times. The chain couples TRBV5-1 to TRBJ2-5; 10 bases match TRBD1. With V trimmed by 0 bases and J by 4 bases, 3 bases remained unmatched. The CDR3 is 15 amino acids. The germline V gene encodes CDR1 SGHRS and CDR2 YFSETQ. The CDR3 reads CASSLDGTGAETQYF. For the CDR3, the DNA is TGCGCCAGCAGCTTGGATGGGACAGGGGCAGAGACCCAGTACTTC.

V is TRBV7-3 and J is TRBJ2-6; 7 bases agree with TRBD1. Per germline, CDR1 SGHTA and CDR2 FQGTGA. The CDR3 extends over 15 amino acids. Trimming removed 6 bases from V and 0 bases from J; junction bases left unmatched: 2. CDR3 protein: CASSQGVSGANVLTF. The CDR3 region has the DNA TGTGCCAGCAGTCAGGGGGTCTCTGGGGCCAACGTCCTGACTTTC.

This rearrangement joins TRBV6-6 to TRBJ2-2; 10 bases agree with TRBD2. The CDR3 consists of 15 residues. The V segment lost 6 bases and the J segment 1 base; nucleotides outside the gene matches: 2. The germline CDR1 and CDR2 sequences are MNHNY and SVGAGI (reference sequence). DNA for the CDR3: TGTGCCAGCAGAGGACTAGCGGAGAACACCGGGGAGCTGTTTTTT. Amino acid sequence: CASRGLAENTGELFF.

V is TRBV10-1 and J is TRBJ2-6, with D perhaps matching TRBD2 (5 bases). CDR1 and CDR2 (germline): WNHNN, SYGVQD (reference sequence). The CDR3 length is 15 residues. The germline V and J ends were trimmed by 6 bases and 0 bases, with 9 bases remaining between them. CDR3 bases: TGCGCCAGCAGCGACGGACTCTCTGGGGCCAACGTCCTGACTTTC. It is translated as CASSDGLSGANVLTF.

The chain joins TRBV5-1 to TRBJ2-3, with D possibly matching TRBD1 (5 bases). The CDR3 consists of 14 residues. Trimming left V 8 bases short and J 1 base short, with 14 bases between. Germline assignment: CDR1 SGHRS and CDR2 YFSETQ. The CDR3 DNA follows: TGCGCCAGTAGGGTGGGCAGGGGCACAGATACGCAGTATTTT. This gives the protein CASRVGRGTDTQYF.

V gene TRBV21-1 combines with J gene TRBJ2-5; the table's D call of TRBD2 was not tested on the DNA. TRBV21-1 is marked as a pseudogene. CDR3 length equals 20 residues. The CDR3 is CASSKALRETSGIAKETQYF. The CDR3 DNA is TGTGCCAGCAGCAAAGCGCTAAGGGAGACTAGCGGGATTGCGAAGGAGACCCAGTACTTC.

This rearrangement joins TRBV5-1 to TRBJ2-7, with 11 bases fitting TRBD1. Trimming took 0 bases from V and 6 from J; bases not matched to a gene: 14. The CDR3 totals 18 residues. The germline V gene encodes CDR1 SGHRS and CDR2 YFSETQ. The DNA for the CDR3 is TGCGCCAGCAGCTTGGCCGGGACAGGGGGTGTCCCCTATCTCGAGCAGTACTTC. As protein: CASSLAGTGGVPYLEQYF.

This clone was observed a single time. The chain recombines TRBV7-2 with TRBJ2-1; the match to TRBD2 covers 11 bases. The J segment lost 4 bases and the V segment lost 5 bases, leaving 4 bases of the junction unmatched. CDR1 and CDR2 (germline): SGHTA, FQGNSA. The length of the CDR3 is 15 residues. CDR3 sequence (DNA): TGTGCCAGCAGCCAGACTAGCGGGGCGTACAATGAGCAGTTCTTC. This sequence encodes CASSQTSGAYNEQFF.

The chain carries TRBV30 and TRBJ2-5, with TRBD2 identical over 12 bases. The junction had 1 base not matched to a gene; V was cut back by 1 base and J by 4 bases. Germline CDR1 and CDR2: GTSNPN and SVGIG (reference sequence). This CDR3 has 14 residues. CDR3 region: CAWSEGLAGETQYF. The CDR3 region has the DNA TGTGCCTGGAGTGAGGGACTAGCGGGAGAGACCCAGTACTTC.

This clone was picked up a small number of times. The chain recombines TRBV7-3 with TRBJ2-7, with 7 bases identical to TRBD2. With 2 bases clipped from V and 5 bases from J, the junction kept 3 bases outside the gene matches. This CDR3 contains 13 residues. Germline CDR1 SGHTA, CDR2 FQGTGA. CDR3 coding DNA: TGTGCCAGCAGCTTATGGACTAGAGACGAGCAGTACTTC. Protein: CASSLWTRDEQYF.

The chain has TRBV6-5 and TRBJ2-7; unclear D gene. The CDR3 consists of 13 residues. From germline, CDR1 is MNHEY and CDR2 SVGAGI. V shed 6 bases and J shed 6 bases, with 15 bases lying between them. CDR3 sequence (DNA): TGTGCCAGCAGGTCCCGTACCCCGAGCGAGCAGTACTTC. Translated: CASRSRTPSEQYF.

In its sample, this clone was seen a few times. The rearrangement uses TRBV19 and TRBJ2-3, with 13 positions matching TRBD2. From germline, CDR1 is LNHDA and CDR2 SQIVND (reference sequence). The junction had 6 bases not matched to a gene; V was cut back by 4 bases and J by 2 bases. This CDR3 is 17 amino acids long. The CDR3 loop reads CASSRLLAGGPTDTQYF. The CDR3 region has the DNA TGTGCCAGTAGTAGATTACTAGCGGGAGGGCCCACAGATACGCAGTATTTT.

This rearrangement joins TRBV5-1 to TRBJ2-1; 8 bases align to TRBD2. Looked up from germline, CDR1 is SGHRS and CDR2 is YFSETQ. This CDR3 contains 15 residues. The ends lost 0 bases at V and 2 bases at J; junction bases unmatched: 1. Written as DNA, the CDR3 is TGCGCCAGCAGCTTGGGAGCGGGGGCCTACAATGAGCAGTTCTTC. Protein sequence: CASSLGAGAYNEQFF.